The entry that follows covers one T cell receptor (beta chain) sequence. Its specificity is unknown. The record originates from a study of T-cell memory formation after mild COVID-19. TCRdb re-derived calls from the 5' RACE reads in MiXCR, one entry per CDR3 protein. The sample contains about 280,000 distinct CDR3 sequences, 8.2% of which appear only once. The study, taken as a whole, reports: Within pre-infection memory, some responding clones were found, suggesting cross-reactive memory joined. What remained unconfirmed was the SARS-CoV-2 specificity of second-wave clones peaking on day 37. Mainly CM and EM harbored the contracting CD4+ clones; mainly EMRA harbored the CD8+ ones.

Trimming stripped 1 base from V and 3 bases from J, with 12 bases between. Germline loops: CDR1 LGHDT, CDR2 YNNKEL (reference sequence). The length of the CDR3 is 15 residues. The source material was PBMCs or a T cell subset sorted from them (not recorded which). This chain connects TRBV3-1 to TRBJ1-1; D unclear. The TCR was taken from a man between 18 and 29 years old who had mild COVID-19 (a few samples of this study predate the infection). Cell type and time point are not known. CDR3 sequence reads: CASSQAPVGDTEAFF. The CDR3 DNA reads TGTGCCAGCAGCCAAGCCCCGGTAGGAGACACTGAAGCTTTCTTT.